Listed below are T cell receptor beta chains from one sample, sequenced in a study of response to subunit inactivated influenza vaccine. TCRdb fed the RT-PCR reads into MiXCR, producing one record per CDR3 protein. The data show about 190,000 distinct CDR3 sequences, approximately 14% seen once. Here the sequenced sample was CD8+ T cells sorted from PBMCs, taken 4 to 6 days after vaccination. These receptors were obtained from a man aged 45 to 65 who received an inactivated influenza vaccine. Each CDR3 is given with its conserved first and last residue. The order of the fields is V gene, clone size, J gene, CDR3 protein. Clone size is stated in some rows and not others, as once, few, many or a class when expanded.

TRBV4-3	few	TRBJ1-3	CASSQGSYSGNTIYF
TRBV3-1	NA	TRBJ2-1	CASSQGDGYYNEQFF
TRBV20-1	NA	TRBJ2-7	CSARPHWTSGSHYEQYF
TRBV7-8	many	TRBJ2-1	CASSNPGTSGSHEQFF
TRBV2	NA	TRBJ2-1	CASRDGLAAYNEQFF
TRBV4-3	many	TRBJ2-1	CASSQGTSGSWYNEQFF
TRBV4-3	few	TRBJ2-5	CASSQDWDRGFGETQYF
TRBV7-9	few	TRBJ2-3	CASSFQGSTDTQYF
TRBV10-3	NA	TRBJ1-5	CAISDNRTGYSNQPQHF
TRBV4-1	few	TRBJ2-2	CASKAKQGGGRDTGELFF
TRBV6-2/TRBV6-3	few	TRBJ2-2	CASSKQGASGELFF
TRBV6-1	NA	TRBJ2-2	CASTPRVTGELFF
TRBV12-3/TRBV12-4	many	TRBJ2-7	CASSPDLYEQYF
TRBV5-6	NA	TRBJ2-1	CASSSRDRIYNEQFF
TRBV28	NA	TRBJ2-7	CASSLGRDSSYEQYF
TRBV29-1	NA	TRBJ2-7	CSVEVKGQASYEQYF
TRBV7-9	many	TRBJ2-5	CASSSTGGQETQYF
TRBV9	few	TRBJ2-3	CASSPGGPGHTQYF
TRBV6-1	NA	TRBJ2-2	CASSVIIADTGELFF
TRBV9	NA	TRBJ2-3	CASSSGQSTDTQYF
TRBV28	NA	TRBJ2-5	CASSSRLAGLETQYF
TRBV6-5	NA	TRBJ2-7	CASSNRASYEQYF
TRBV29-1	few	TRBJ1-4	CSVVAGEKLFF
TRBV27	few	TRBJ2-7	CASSLGHRLSEQYF
TRBV5-1	NA	TRBJ2-7	CASSLAFQRGYEQYF
TRBV29-1	NA	TRBJ2-5	CSVEDRSSGREETQYF
TRBV12-3/TRBV12-4	NA	TRBJ2-1	CASSHPGQVGPYNEQFF
TRBV20-1	few	TRBJ2-1	CGGSGGSYNEQFF
TRBV29-1	few	TRBJ2-1	CSVEDQRGDYNEQFF
TRBV30	NA	TRBJ2-2	CAWSHGRGSGELFF
TRBV7-2	NA	TRBJ2-3	CASSLVVSVTDTQYF
TRBV24-1	few	TRBJ2-5	CATSDLDLGGTQYF
TRBV11-2	NA	TRBJ2-3	CASSLDWTSGILDTQYF